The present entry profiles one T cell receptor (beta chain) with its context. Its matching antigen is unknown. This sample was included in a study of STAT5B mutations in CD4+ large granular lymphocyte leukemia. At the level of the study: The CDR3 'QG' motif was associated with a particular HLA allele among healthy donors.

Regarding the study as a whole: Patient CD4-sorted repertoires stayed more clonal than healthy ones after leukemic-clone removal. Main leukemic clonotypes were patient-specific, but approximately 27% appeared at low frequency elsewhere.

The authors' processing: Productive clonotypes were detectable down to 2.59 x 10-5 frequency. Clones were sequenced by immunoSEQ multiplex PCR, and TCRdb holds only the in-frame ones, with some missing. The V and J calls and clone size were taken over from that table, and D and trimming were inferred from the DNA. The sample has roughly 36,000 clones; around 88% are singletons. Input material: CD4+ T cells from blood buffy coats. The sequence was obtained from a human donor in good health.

CDR3 nucleotides: TGTGCCAGCAGCCTGACAGGGGCGATCTACGAGCAGTACTTC. Translating gives CASSLTGAIYEQYF. The V gene is TRBV11-3, the J gene TRBJ2-7; 8 nucleotides match TRBD1. CDR3 length equals 14 residues. CDR1 is SGHNT, CDR2 YENEEA, per germline. V lost 5 bases and J lost 3; bases outside the gene matches: 6.